Judged by abundance, the clone carrying this T cell receptor beta chain is medium-sized. Its antigen is still unknown. The CDR3 is 17 residues long. Per the germline V gene, CDR1 is SGHAT and CDR2 is FQNNGV. V trimming: 2 bases; J trimming: 7 bases; junction bases outside the gene matches: 9. Sample treatment: treatment-naive control, cytoreductive nephrectomy. The tumor was a clear cell renal cell carcinoma. Control tumors came from a few females and 11 males, aged about 35 to 82. Sequenced by immunoSEQ multiplex PCR; TCRdb stores in-frame clones only, minus some. This sample has more than 10,000 clones; about 65% occur once, and the top ten carry under 20%. The record originates from a study of radiation and T cells in renal cell carcinoma. Study observations and caveats: Dominant CDR3 motifs occupied more repertoire in irradiated than control tumors.

The source of this sequence is a woman of 80 years or more with renal cell carcinoma. The chain employs TRBV11-2 and TRBJ2-3; 13 nucleotides match TRBD2. Source: tumor tissue, taken from a patient whose treatment was nephrectomy without radiotherapy. The CDR3 protein is CASSLRLAGGPSNTQYF. For the CDR3, the DNA is TGTGCCAGCAGCTTAAGACTAGCGGGGGGCCCTTCGAATACGCAGTATTTT.